These T cell receptor beta chains were read from a single sample in a study of cytomegalovirus exposure and HLA in healthy donors. Assay used: immunoSEQ multiplex PCR; TCRdb lists only in-frame clones, some missing. The repertoire has approximately 150,000 clones, approximately 84% of them found once; the top ten carry around 5%. The sequencing input was PBMCs. These receptors originate from a girl aged 5-17 years in good health and CMV-seropositive. CDR3s include the opening cysteine and the closing phenylalanine or tryptophan. Only some rows state a clone size, as once, few, many or a class for expanded clones.

>-|TRBJ1-1|TRBV7-3
CASSLTRQGDTEAFF
>-|TRBJ2-3|TRBV6-5
CASSSFAAWATQYF
>-|TRBJ2-5|TRBV27
CASSGTGGAGGLSQETQYF
>-|TRBJ2-1|TRBV11-3
CASSSRQGHGEQFF
>-|TRBJ2-7|TRBV6-5
CASRAAEDF
>-|TRBJ2-5|TRBV6-6
CATGGNQETQYF
>-|TRBJ1-1|TRBV9
CASSEYRQTEAFF
>-|TRBJ1-4|TRBV7-9
CASSLTGGAEKLFF
>-|TRBJ2-7|TRBV10-3
CAISDTGTVLEQYF
>-|TRBJ2-5|TRBV7-2
CASTTTRRETQYF
>-|TRBJ2-1|TRBV9
CASSGLAGQYNEQFF
>-|TRBJ1-4|TRBV2
CASSHRGRGSEKLFF
>-|TRBJ1-2|TRBV5-4
CASSLDMYRGSYGYTF
>-|TRBJ2-5|TRBV25-1
CASSEYVGGVKYF
>-|TRBJ2-1|TRBV5-4
CASSLPAGVFGEQFF
>-|TRBJ2-7|TRBV5-4
CASSPQRGRYEQYF
>-|TRBJ2-3|TRBV9
CASSVGASLAFTDTQYF
>-|TRBJ2-7|TRBV11-3
CASSPTGGTYEQYF
>-|TRBJ2-5|TRBV5-6
CASKTVGRETQYF
>-|TRBJ1-1|TRBV6-5
CASSRTRRREAFF
>few|TRBJ2-1|TRBV5-6
CASSPGYNEQFF
>once|TRBJ1-3|TRBV19
CASSYPDWKGGNTIYF
>few|TRBJ2-7|TRBV6-5
CASSYAGQVHF
>once|TRBJ1-3|TRBV5-4
CASSLQGAKGNTIYF
>-|TRBJ1-1|TRBV10-3
CAISTGNTEAFF
>-|TRBJ2-7|TRBV19
CASSNAGFAYEQYF
>-|TRBJ2-1|TRBV9
CASSVGRARGTSGKQNNEQFF
>once|TRBJ2-3|TRBV11-2
CASSTVQGALTDTQYF
>few|TRBJ2-7|TRBV6-1
CASSADGDRLRVEQYF
>-|TRBJ2-7|TRBV15
CATSRADRDSSYEQYF